The 27 T cell receptor beta chains below come from one sample, sequenced in a study of cytomegalovirus exposure and HLA in healthy donors. A multiplex PCR was run with 60 Vbeta primers and 13 Jbeta primers. Only in-frame clones appear in the TCRdb table, and some are missing; sequencing was by immunoSEQ multiplex PCR. Its clone listing holds approximately 110,000 clones. Sequenced input: PBMCs. All receptors derive from a man aged 50 to 59 in good health and CMV-seronegative.

The chain is built from TRBV6-1 and TRBJ1-2, with 7 bases fitting TRBD1. The CDR3 spans 14 residues. Unmatched junction bases numbered 6, after V lost 4 bases and J lost 4 bases. Germline V lookup: CDR1 MNHNS, CDR2 SASEGT. The CDR3 coding sequence is TGTGCCAGCAGTGGGACAGGATTTGCCTATGGCTACACCTTC. Its translation is CASSGTGFAYGYTF.

This chain connects TRBV4-3 to TRBJ2-1; 7 nucleotides match TRBD1. Trimming cost V 0 bases and J 5 bases; bases outside gene matches: 10. Germline V CDR1 and CDR2: LGHNA, YSLEER. This CDR3 comprises 17 residues. The CDR3 nucleotides are TGCGCCAGCAGCCAAGAACAGGGGAATTGGGTGGACAATGAGCAGTTCTTC. This gives the protein CASSQEQGNWVDNEQFF.

This sequence joins TRBV29-1 and TRBJ2-3; D uncertain. The CDR3 has 12 residues. Germline V gives CDR1 SQVTM, CDR2 ANQGSEA. V lost 3 bases and J lost 3, with 7 bases in between. CDR3 residues: CSVDWQTDTQYF. As DNA, the CDR3 is TGCAGCGTTGATTGGCAGACAGATACGCAGTATTTT.

The CDR3, as DNA: TGTGCCAGCAGCTTGCAGGGTCAGCCCCAGCATTTT. Translation gives CASSLQGQPQHF. The chain carries TRBV5-8 and TRBJ1-5; a weak D match, TRBD1 (5 bases). Germline lookup yields CDR1 SGHTS and CDR2 YDEGEE. CDR3 length: 12 residues. The V and J ends lost 1 base and 6 bases respectively, with 5 bases between them.

The chain couples TRBV20-1 to TRBJ2-5; D call uncertain. V was pared by 6 bases and J by 3 bases, with 8 bases between. The CDR3 covers 11 residues. Germline V gives CDR1 DFQATT, CDR2 SNEGSKA (reference sequence). DNA of the CDR3: TGCAGTGCAAAACCGGAAGAGACCCAGTACTTC. It yields the protein CSAKPEETQYF.

The genes are TRBV7-2 and TRBJ2-5; 11 bases line up with TRBD2. Trimming took 1 base from V and 5 from J; bases not matched to a gene: 0. The CDR3 extends over 14 amino acids. Germline values: CDR1 SGHTA, CDR2 FQGNSA. In DNA form, the CDR3 reads TGTGCCAGCAGCTTAGTAGCGGGGGGGGAGACCCAGTACTTC. The encoded protein is CASSLVAGGETQYF.

This sequence joins TRBV19 and TRBJ1-2; the D is unclear. Germline loops: CDR1 LNHDA, CDR2 SQIVND (reference sequence). This CDR3 contains 13 residues. Trimming shortened V by 8 bases and J by 2 bases, and 12 bases separated the two germline ends. The CDR3 DNA sequence: TGTGCCAGTCCCCCTGGCGGAAACTATGGCTACACCTTC. It encodes CASPPGGNYGYTF.

The chain combines TRBV19 with TRBJ1-5, with 7 positions matching TRBD1. CDR3 size: 15 residues. V was pared by 4 bases and J by 1 base, with 4 bases of the junction left unmatched. CDR1 LNHDA and CDR2 SQIVND come from the germline V gene (reference sequence). The CDR3: CASSSTGASNQPQHF. The CDR3 coding sequence is TGTGCCAGTAGTAGTACAGGGGCCAGCAATCAGCCCCAGCATTTT.

V and J are TRBV6-6 and TRBJ1-4, with D possibly TRBD1 on 5 matching bases. From germline, CDR1 is MNHNY and CDR2 SVGAGI (reference sequence). Trimming shortened V by 6 bases and J by 5 bases, and 13 bases separated the two germline ends. This CDR3 spans 14 amino acids. The CDR3 DNA follows: TGTGCCAGCAGGCGGGGGATGGAAAATGAAAAACTGTTTTTT. Translating gives CASRRGMENEKLFF.

The chain combines TRBV7-9 with TRBJ1-6, with 7 bases identical to TRBD1. The CDR3 totals 14 residues. Per germline, CDR1 SEHNR and CDR2 FQNEAQ (reference sequence). V shed 6 bases, J shed 7 bases, and the junction held 6 bases outside the gene matches. CDR3 loop: CASSSGTANSPLHF. The CDR3 DNA reads as TGTGCCAGCAGTTCCGGGACAGCCAATTCACCCCTCCACTTT.

Here the CDR3 reads CASSSAGGTYEQYF. CDR3 nucleotides: TGTGCCAGCAGCTCCGCGGGAGGAACATACGAGCAGTACTTC. The chain has TRBV7-9 and TRBJ2-7; 8 bases fit TRBD2. CDR3 length: 14 amino acids. V trimming: 4 bases; J trimming: 4 bases; junction bases outside the gene matches: 6. Germline V gene data show CDR1 as SEHNR and CDR2 as FQNEAQ (reference sequence).

For the CDR3, the DNA is TGTGCCAGCACCCAAGGGGCGGCTGCCTACAATGAGCAGTTCTTC. Its translation: CASTQGAAAYNEQFF. This chain links TRBV6-5 with TRBJ2-1, with D possibly matching TRBD1 (5 bases). Per germline, CDR1 MNHEY and CDR2 SVGAGI. CDR3 length: 15 residues. The V end lost 7 bases, the J end lost 2 bases, and 15 bases lay between the germline ends.

The chain uses TRBV7-9 and TRBJ1-2; 9 nucleotides line up with TRBD1. V lost 5 bases and J lost 4; bases outside the gene matches: 8. This CDR3 comprises 15 residues. Germline assignment: CDR1 SEHNR and CDR2 FQNEAQ (reference sequence). The CDR3 sequence: CASSPRTGEFYGYTF. CDR3 sequence (DNA): TGTGCCAGCAGCCCCAGGACAGGGGAATTCTATGGCTACACCTTC.

The chain has TRBV6-1 and TRBJ2-3, with D unclear. V was trimmed by 10 bases and J by 4 bases, leaving 12 bases between them. Germline assignment: CDR1 MNHNS and CDR2 SASEGT. The CDR3 has 12 residues. The CDR3 reads CAIRGFADTQYF. In nucleotides, the CDR3 is TGTGCCATTCGCGGCTTCGCAGATACGCAGTATTTT.

This chain links TRBV18 with TRBJ2-6, with D perhaps matching TRBD2 (5 bases). Germline lookup yields CDR1 KGHSH and CDR2 LQKENI. Trimming stripped 3 bases from V and 0 bases from J, with 12 bases between. This CDR3 has 17 amino acids. The CDR3 sequence is CASSPTNTLSGANVLTF. In DNA, the CDR3 is TGTGCCAGCTCACCGACTAACACACTCTCTGGGGCCAACGTCCTGACTTTC.

V usage is TRBV7-9 and J usage is TRBJ2-7; 8 bases map to TRBD1. The CDR3 sequence is 16 residues long. With V trimmed by 5 bases and J by 7 bases, 16 bases remained unmatched. The germline V gene has CDR1 SEHNR and CDR2 FQNEAQ (reference sequence). In nucleotides, the CDR3 is TGTGCCAGCAGCAAAATCCGGACAGGGACTGCTGATGAGCAGTACTTC. It codes for CASSKIRTGTADEQYF.

This sequence joins TRBV27 and TRBJ1-4; tentative D call: TRBD1 (5 bases). The CDR3 loop spans 16 amino acids. Between the trimmed V and J ends, which lost 5 bases and 3 bases, there was a span of 16 bases. Germline V gene lookup returns CDR1 MNHEY and CDR2 SMNVEV (reference sequence). CDR3 bases: TGTGCCAGCAGTATGACAGCCATGCTCTCTAATGAAAAACTGTTTTTT. Translating gives CASSMTAMLSNEKLFF. The full variable domain, rest sourced from reference TRBV27 and TRBJ1-4, is EAQVTQNPRYLITVTGKKLTVTCSQNMNHEYMSWYRQDPGLGLRQIYYSMNVEVTDKGDVPEGYKVSRKEKRNFPLILESPSPNQTSLYFCASSMTAMLSNEKLFFGSGTQLSVL.

The rearrangement uses TRBV10-2 and TRBJ1-4; 10 nucleotides match TRBD1. CDR3 length: 14 residues. With V trimmed by 8 bases and J by 8 bases, 8 bases remained unmatched. Germline CDR1 reads WSHSY; CDR2 reads SAAADI. The DNA for the CDR3 is TGCGCCAGCGGAAAGACAGGGGGCCGCGAAAAACTGTTTTTT. Residues: CASGKTGGREKLFF.

V usage is TRBV4-2 and J usage is TRBJ2-7; 7 nucleotides match TRBD2. CDR3 length: 17 amino acids. Trimming took 0 bases from V and 5 from J; bases not matched to a gene: 13. The germline V gene has CDR1 LGHNA and CDR2 YNFKEQ. The CDR3 loop is CASSQDFPGSGANEQYF. CDR3 DNA sequence: TGTGCCAGCAGCCAAGACTTCCCCGGGAGCGGGGCCAACGAGCAGTACTTC.

This chain links TRBV28 with TRBJ2-7; TRBD2 matches 8 bases. Germline V lookup: CDR1 MDHEN, CDR2 SYDVKM. This CDR3 contains 13 residues. Unmatched junction bases numbered 8, after V lost 6 bases and J lost 7 bases. CDR3 in DNA: TGTGCCAGCAGGCAAGCGGGAGCCAGGGAGCAGTACTTC. It yields the protein CASRQAGAREQYF.

This sequence joins TRBV2 and TRBJ1-5, with TRBD1 matching over 9 bases. Germline V lookup: CDR1 SNHLY, CDR2 FYNNEI. The V segment lost 8 bases and the J segment 6 bases; nucleotides outside the gene matches: 8. The CDR3 is made up of 14 amino acids. The CDR3: CASRDRVSGQPQHF. In DNA form, the CDR3 reads TGTGCCAGCCGGGACAGGGTATCGGGTCAGCCCCAGCATTTT.

This chain connects TRBV7-9 to TRBJ1-2, with D perhaps TRBD1 (6 bases). The CDR3 loop spans 14 amino acids. V shed 3 bases and J shed 6 bases, with 14 bases lying between them. Germline V gene lookup returns CDR1 SEHNR and CDR2 FQNEAQ (reference sequence). CDR3 protein: CASSLYGRGDGYTF. CDR3 coding DNA: TGTGCCAGCAGCTTGTACGGCAGGGGTGATGGCTACACCTTC.

Turning to this clone: Because it lacks the conserved phenylalanine or tryptophan at the end, this CDR3 is likely a read error. Because the CDR3's place on the DNA is in doubt, the DNA is left out and the CDR3 is given as listed by TCRdb. The gene calls are TRBV6-4 and TRBJ2-7; TRBD1 reflects the table's D call only, with no check against the DNA. From germline, CDR1 is MRHNA and CDR2 SNTAGT. The CDR3 length equals 12 residues, ends included. The CDR3 region is CASSALTGVIDI.

CDR3 residues: CASSVSGQRDGYTF. DNA of the CDR3: TGTGCCAGCAGCGTATCGGGCCAGAGGGATGGCTACACCTTC. The genes are TRBV9 and TRBJ1-2, with unresolved D. CDR3 size: 14 residues. CDR1 and CDR2 (germline): SGDLS, YYNGEE. Trimming pared 1 base from V and 6 bases from J, leaving 13 bases between.

The J gene is TRBJ2-5, the V gene TRBV6-5, with 8 bases aligning to TRBD2. The DNA end is more similar to TRBJ2-7, so the J call may be wrong. This CDR3 is built from 15 residues. Looked up from germline, CDR1 is MNHEY and CDR2 is SVGAGI. Here the CDR3 DNA reads TGTGCCAGCAGTAGCCCGGGACTAGGCTCCTACGAGCAGTACTTC. As protein: CASSSPGLGSYEQYF.

The chain employs TRBV7-3 and TRBJ2-3; 9 nucleotides align to TRBD2. The CDR3 sequence is 16 residues long. Germline CDR1 and CDR2: SGHTA and FQGTGA. Trimming cost V 2 bases and J 2 bases; bases outside gene matches: 5. The CDR3 spells CASSLLSGSSTDTQYF. CDR3 DNA: TGTGCCAGCAGCTTACTTAGCGGGAGTTCCACAGATACGCAGTATTTT.

The rearrangement links TRBV6-1 to TRBJ1-4; the D gene is possibly TRBD1 (5 bases). Germline-derived CDR1 and CDR2 are MNHNS and SASEGT. V was trimmed by 5 bases and J by 6 bases, leaving 16 bases between them. The CDR3 runs to 15 residues. The CDR3: CASSLGSGPDEKLFF. DNA of the CDR3: TGTGCCAGCAGTCTAGGGTCAGGGCCCGATGAAAAACTGTTTTTT.